Each of the 9 T cell receptor beta chains below was sequenced from the same sample in a study of shared clonotypes between healthy human individuals. This table comes from immunoSEQ multiplex PCR, and its TCRdb copy is limited to in-frame clones, with some not included. The sample shows 2 million to 3 million clones, roughly 93% of them seen only once. The sample was naive CD4+ T cells from PBMCs. Documented subset: CD45RA+ positively selected. Receptor source: a man younger than 35 in good health. Some clones in this sample may be carry-over from other donors' samples.

The CDR3 is CASSLGLGTVTYEQYF. The CDR3 bases are TGTGCCAGCAGCCTAGGGCTTGGGACAGTAACGTACGAGCAGTACTTC. The chain employs TRBV11-2 and TRBJ2-7; 7 nucleotides agree with TRBD1. The CDR3 extends over 16 amino acids. The trim removed 5 bases at V and 4 bases at J, leaving 14 bases unmatched. CDR1 and CDR2 (germline): SGHAT, FQNNGV. Supplemented by reference TRBV11-2 and TRBJ2-7, the full variable domain reads EAGVAQSPRYKIIEKRQSVAFWCNPISGHATLYWYQQILGQGPKLLIQFQNNGVVDDSQLPKDRFSAERLKGVDSTLKIQPAKLEDSAVYLCASSLGLGTVTYEQYFGPGTRLTVT.

The J gene is TRBJ2-7, the V gene TRBV30, with a tentative D call TRBD1 (5 bases). Trimming cost V 0 bases and J 9 bases, with 9 bases left between them. The CDR3 sequence is 11 residues long. Looked up from germline, CDR1 is GTSNPN and CDR2 is SVGIG (reference sequence). The CDR3 sequence: CAWSVDKVQYF. CDR3 DNA: TGTGCCTGGAGTGTGGACAAGGTGCAGTACTTC.

The chain joins TRBV29-1 to TRBJ2-4, with D possibly called TRBD1 or TRBD2 (5 bases each). Germline CDR1 SQVTM, CDR2 ANQGSEA. Trimming cost V 6 bases and J 0 bases, with 12 bases left between them. The CDR3 consists of 14 residues. CDR3: CSVRGRLAKNIQYF. The CDR3 coding sequence is TGCAGCGTACGGGGACGGCTAGCCAAAAACATTCAGTACTTC.

The chain carries TRBV6-5 and TRBJ1-1; 7 bases align to TRBD1. Trimming cost V 6 bases and J 1 base; bases outside gene matches: 2. From germline, CDR1 is MNHEY and CDR2 SVGAGI. This CDR3 region has 13 residues. The CDR3 DNA reads TGTGCCAGCAGCGGGACAGCGAACACTGAAGCTTTCTTT. This encodes CASSGTANTEAFF.

The chain carries TRBV11-2 and TRBJ2-5; D may be TRBD1 (6 bases). The CDR3 has 16 amino acids. The V gene lost 1 base and the J gene lost 0 bases, with 12 bases spanning the gap. Looked up from germline, CDR1 is SGHAT and CDR2 is FQNNGV. The CDR3 reads CASSLGTGWDQETQYF. CDR3 DNA: TGTGCCAGCAGCTTAGGAACAGGGTGGGACCAAGAGACCCAGTACTTC.

The chain uses TRBV7-3 and TRBJ1-1; D ambiguous. Between the trimmed V and J ends, which lost 3 bases and 5 bases, there was a span of 10 bases. CDR3 size: 13 residues. CDR1 is SGHTA, CDR2 FQGTGA, per germline. The CDR3 sequence is CASSFSRETEAFF. In DNA form, the CDR3 reads TGTGCCAGCAGCTTTTCCCGGGAAACTGAAGCTTTCTTT.

The table lists this clone with a count of one. The chain joins TRBV19 to TRBJ1-5; possible D gene TRBD1, 5 bases. The CDR3 totals 15 residues. Trimming left V 5 bases short and J 0 bases short, with 11 bases between. The germline CDR1 and CDR2 sequences are LNHDA and SQIVND (reference sequence). CDR3 residues: CASSETVHSNQPQHF. The CDR3 nucleotides are TGTGCCAGTAGTGAGACAGTCCATAGCAATCAGCCCCAGCATTTT.

The chain combines TRBV6-4 with TRBJ2-1; 8 nucleotides line up with TRBD2. The V and J ends lost 8 bases and 9 bases, in that order; junction bases with no gene match: 12. The CDR3 length is 14 residues. The germline CDR1 and CDR2 sequences are MRHNA and SNTAGT. This CDR3 reads CASPGGCNQGEQFF. In DNA, the CDR3 is TGTGCCAGCCCGGGGGGGTGCAACCAGGGTGAGCAGTTCTTC.

The rearrangement uses TRBV7-2 and TRBJ2-7; D possibly corresponds to TRBD2 (6 bases). CDR3 length: 15 residues. Between the trimmed V and J ends, which lost 5 bases and 0 bases, there was a span of 14 bases. CDR1 SGHTA and CDR2 FQGNSA come from the germline V gene. The CDR3 protein is CASSLRVAASYEQYF. In nucleotides, the CDR3 is TGTGCCAGCAGCCTCAGGGTAGCGGCCTCCTACGAGCAGTACTTC.